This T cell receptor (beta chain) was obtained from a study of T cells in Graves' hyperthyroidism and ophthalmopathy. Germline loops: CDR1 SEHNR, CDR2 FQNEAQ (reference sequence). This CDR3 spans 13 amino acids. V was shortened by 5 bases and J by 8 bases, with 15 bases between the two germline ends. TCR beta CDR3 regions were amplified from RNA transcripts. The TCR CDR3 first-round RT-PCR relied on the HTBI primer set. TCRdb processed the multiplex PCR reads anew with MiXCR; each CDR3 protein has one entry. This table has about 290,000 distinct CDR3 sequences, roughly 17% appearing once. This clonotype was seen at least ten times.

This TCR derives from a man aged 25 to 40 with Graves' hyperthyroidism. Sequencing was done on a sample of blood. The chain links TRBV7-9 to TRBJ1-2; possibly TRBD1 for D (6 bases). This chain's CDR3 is CASSVGAGGGYTF. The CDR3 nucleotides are TGTGCCAGCAGCGTGGGTGCGGGGGGCGGCTACACCTTC.